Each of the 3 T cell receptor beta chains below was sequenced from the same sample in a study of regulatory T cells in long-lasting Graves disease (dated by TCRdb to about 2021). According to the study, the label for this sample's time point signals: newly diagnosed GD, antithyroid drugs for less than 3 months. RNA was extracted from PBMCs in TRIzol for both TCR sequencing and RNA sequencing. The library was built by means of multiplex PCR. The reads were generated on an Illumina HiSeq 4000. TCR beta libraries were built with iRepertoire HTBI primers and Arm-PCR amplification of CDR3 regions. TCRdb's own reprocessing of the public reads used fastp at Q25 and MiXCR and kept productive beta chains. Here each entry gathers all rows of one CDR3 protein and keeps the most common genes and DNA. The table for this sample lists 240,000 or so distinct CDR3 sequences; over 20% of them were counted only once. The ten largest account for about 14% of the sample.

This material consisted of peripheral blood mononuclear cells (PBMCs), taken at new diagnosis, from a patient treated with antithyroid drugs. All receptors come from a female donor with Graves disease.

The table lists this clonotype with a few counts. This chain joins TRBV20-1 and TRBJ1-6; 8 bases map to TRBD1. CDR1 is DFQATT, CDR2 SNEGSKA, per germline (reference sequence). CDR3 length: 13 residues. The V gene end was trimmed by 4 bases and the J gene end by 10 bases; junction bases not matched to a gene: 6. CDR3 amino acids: CSAMQGAGSPLHF. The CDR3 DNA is TGCAGTGCTATGCAGGGGGCAGGCTCACCCCTCCACTTT.

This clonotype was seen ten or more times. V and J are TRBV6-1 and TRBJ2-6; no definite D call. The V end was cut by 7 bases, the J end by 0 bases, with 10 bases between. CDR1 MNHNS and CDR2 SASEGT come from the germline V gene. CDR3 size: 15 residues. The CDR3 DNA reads TGTGCCAGCACTAGGAGAGACTCTGGGGCCAACGTCCTGACTTTC. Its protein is CASTRRDSGANVLTF.

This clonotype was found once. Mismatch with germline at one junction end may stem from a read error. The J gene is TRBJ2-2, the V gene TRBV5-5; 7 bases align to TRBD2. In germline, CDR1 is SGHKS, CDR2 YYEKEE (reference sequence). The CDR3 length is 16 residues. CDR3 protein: CASRRTERGNTGELFF. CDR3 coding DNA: TGCGCCAGCAGACGAACTGAGCGGGGGAACACCGGGGAGCTGTTTTTT.